Below, one T cell receptor (beta chain) is given with its context. Within the sample, other DNA sequences also encode this same CDR3. The CDR3 runs to 14 residues. The ends were cut back, 5 bases at V and 5 bases at J, with 15 bases in the middle. Germline values: CDR1 SEHNR, CDR2 FQNEAQ (reference sequence). Here immunoSEQ multiplex PCR was the method, and the copy in TCRdb shows in-frame clones only, minus some. The sample carries 55,000 to 75,000 clones, about 89% recorded once. The sample is drawn from a study of control samples from healthy donors and cancer patients. This TCR was recovered from a woman aged 50 to 65 with head and neck cancer. The sequenced sample was PBMCs. This chain connects TRBV7-9 to TRBJ1-1; D ambiguous. The CDR3 DNA follows: TGTGCCAGCAGCGCCTTCCTAGAGGTTACTGAAGCTTTCTTT. Its protein product is CASSAFLEVTEAFF.